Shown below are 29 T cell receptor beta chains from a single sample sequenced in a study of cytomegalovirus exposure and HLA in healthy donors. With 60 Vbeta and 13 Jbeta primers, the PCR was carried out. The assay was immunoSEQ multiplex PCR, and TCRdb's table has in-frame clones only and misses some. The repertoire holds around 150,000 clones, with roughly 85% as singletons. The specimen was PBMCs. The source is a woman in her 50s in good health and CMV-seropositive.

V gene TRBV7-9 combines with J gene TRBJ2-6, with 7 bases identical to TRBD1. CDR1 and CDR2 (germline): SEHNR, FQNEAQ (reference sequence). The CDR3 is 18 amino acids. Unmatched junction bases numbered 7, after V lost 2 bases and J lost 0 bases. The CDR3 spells CASSLRQGRVSGANVLTF. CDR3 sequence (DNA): TGTGCCAGCAGCTTAAGACAGGGACGGGTCTCTGGGGCCAACGTCCTGACTTTC.

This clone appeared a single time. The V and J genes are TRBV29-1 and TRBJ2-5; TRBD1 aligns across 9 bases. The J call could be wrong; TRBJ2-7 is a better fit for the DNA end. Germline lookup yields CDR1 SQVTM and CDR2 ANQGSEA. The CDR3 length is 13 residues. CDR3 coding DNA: TGCAGCTGTTCCGGGACAGGGACCTACGAGCAGTACTTC. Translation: CSCSGTGTYEQYF.

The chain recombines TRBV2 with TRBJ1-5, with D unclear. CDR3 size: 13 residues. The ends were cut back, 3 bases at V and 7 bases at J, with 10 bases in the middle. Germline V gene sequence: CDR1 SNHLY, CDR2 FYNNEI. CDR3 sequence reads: CASSEREGQPQHF. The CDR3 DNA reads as TGTGCCAGCAGTGAGAGGGAAGGACAGCCCCAGCATTTT.

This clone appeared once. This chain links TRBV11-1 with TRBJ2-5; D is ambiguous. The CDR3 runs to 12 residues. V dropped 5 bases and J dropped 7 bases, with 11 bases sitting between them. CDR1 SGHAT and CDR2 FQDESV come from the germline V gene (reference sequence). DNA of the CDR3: TGTGCCAGCAGCCCACATTCGGGGACCCAGTACTTC. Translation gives CASSPHSGTQYF.

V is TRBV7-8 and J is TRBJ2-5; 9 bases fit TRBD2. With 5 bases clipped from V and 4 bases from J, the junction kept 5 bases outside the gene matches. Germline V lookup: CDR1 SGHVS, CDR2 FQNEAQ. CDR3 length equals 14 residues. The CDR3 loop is CASSPAGGRETQYF. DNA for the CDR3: TGTGCCAGCAGCCCGGCGGGGGGGAGAGAGACCCAGTACTTC.

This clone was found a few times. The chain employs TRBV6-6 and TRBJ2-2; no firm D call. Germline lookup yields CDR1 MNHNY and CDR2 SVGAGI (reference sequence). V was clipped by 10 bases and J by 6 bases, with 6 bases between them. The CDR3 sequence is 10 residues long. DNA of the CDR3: TGTGCCACCCTCTCCGGGGAGCTGTTTTTT. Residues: CATLSGELFF.

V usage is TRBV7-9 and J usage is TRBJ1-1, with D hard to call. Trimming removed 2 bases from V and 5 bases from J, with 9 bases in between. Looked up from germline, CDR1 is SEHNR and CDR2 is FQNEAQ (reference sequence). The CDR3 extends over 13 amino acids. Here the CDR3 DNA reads TGTGCCAGCAGCTTATTACTAGGTACTGAAGCTTTCTTT. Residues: CASSLLLGTEAFF.

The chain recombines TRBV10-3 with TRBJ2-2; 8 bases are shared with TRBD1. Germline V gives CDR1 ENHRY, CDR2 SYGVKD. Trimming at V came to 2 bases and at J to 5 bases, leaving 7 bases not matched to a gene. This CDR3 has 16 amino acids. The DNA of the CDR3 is TGTGCCATCAGTGAGGAGGGCAGGGGGCGTACCGGGGAGCTGTTTTTT. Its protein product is CAISEEGRGRTGELFF.

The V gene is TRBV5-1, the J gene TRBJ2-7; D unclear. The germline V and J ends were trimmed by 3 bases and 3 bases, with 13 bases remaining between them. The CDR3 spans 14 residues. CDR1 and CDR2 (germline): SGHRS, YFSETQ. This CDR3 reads CASSSLQPNYEQYF. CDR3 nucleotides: TGCGCCAGCAGCTCATTACAGCCTAACTACGAGCAGTACTTC.

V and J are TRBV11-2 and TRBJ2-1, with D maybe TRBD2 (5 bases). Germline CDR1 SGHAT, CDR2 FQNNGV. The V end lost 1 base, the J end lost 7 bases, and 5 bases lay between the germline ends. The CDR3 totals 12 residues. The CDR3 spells CASSLGRNEQFF. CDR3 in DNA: TGTGCCAGCAGCTTAGGGAGGAATGAGCAGTTCTTC.

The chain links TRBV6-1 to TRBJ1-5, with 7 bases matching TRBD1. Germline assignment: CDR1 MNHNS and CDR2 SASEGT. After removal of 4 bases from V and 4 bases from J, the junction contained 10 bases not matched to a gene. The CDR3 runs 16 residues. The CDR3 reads CASSGPGQAANQPQHF. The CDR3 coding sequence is TGTGCCAGCAGTGGACCAGGACAGGCCGCAAATCAGCCCCAGCATTTT.

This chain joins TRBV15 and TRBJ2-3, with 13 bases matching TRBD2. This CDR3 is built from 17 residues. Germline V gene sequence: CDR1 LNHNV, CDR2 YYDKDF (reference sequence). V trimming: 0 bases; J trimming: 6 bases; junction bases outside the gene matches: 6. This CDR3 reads CATSRDLTSGRADTQYF. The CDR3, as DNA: TGTGCCACCAGCAGAGATCTTACTAGCGGGAGGGCCGATACGCAGTATTTT.

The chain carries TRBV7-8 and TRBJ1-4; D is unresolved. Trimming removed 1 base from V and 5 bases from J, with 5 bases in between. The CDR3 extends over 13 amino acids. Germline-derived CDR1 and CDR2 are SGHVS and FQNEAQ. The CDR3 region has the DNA TGTGCCAGCAGCTTAGGCAGGAATGAAAAACTGTTTTTT. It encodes CASSLGRNEKLFF.

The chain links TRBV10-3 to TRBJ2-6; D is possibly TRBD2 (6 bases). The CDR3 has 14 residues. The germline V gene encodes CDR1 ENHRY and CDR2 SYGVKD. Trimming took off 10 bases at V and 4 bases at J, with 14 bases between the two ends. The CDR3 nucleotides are TGTGCCACCCCATCGGGGGTCGGGGCCAACGTCCTGACTTTC. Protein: CATPSGVGANVLTF.

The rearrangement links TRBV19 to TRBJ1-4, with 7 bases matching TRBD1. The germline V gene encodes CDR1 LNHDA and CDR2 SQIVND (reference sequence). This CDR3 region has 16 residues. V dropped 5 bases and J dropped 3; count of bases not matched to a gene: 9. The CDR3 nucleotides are TGTGCCAGTAGTCCCTTTTCCGGGACAGCTAATGAAAAACTGTTTTTT. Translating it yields CASSPFSGTANEKLFF.

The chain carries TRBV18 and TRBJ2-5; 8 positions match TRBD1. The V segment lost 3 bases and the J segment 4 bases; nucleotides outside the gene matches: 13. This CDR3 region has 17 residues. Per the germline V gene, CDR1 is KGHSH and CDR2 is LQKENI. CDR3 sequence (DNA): TGTGCCAGCTCACCCCAGTACAGGGGGATCTCGGGAGAGACCCAGTACTTC. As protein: CASSPQYRGISGETQYF.

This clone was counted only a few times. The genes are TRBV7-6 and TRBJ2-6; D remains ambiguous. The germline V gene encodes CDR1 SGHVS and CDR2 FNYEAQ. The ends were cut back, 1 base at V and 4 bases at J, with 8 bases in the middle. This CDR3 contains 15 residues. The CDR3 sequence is CASSLDRIGANVLTF. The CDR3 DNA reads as TGTGCCAGCAGCTTAGATCGTATCGGGGCCAACGTCCTGACTTTC. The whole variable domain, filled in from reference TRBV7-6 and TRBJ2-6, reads GAGVSQSPRYKVTKRGQDVALRCDPISGHVSLYWYRQALGQGPEFLTYFNYEAQQDKSGLPNDRFSAERPEGSISTLTIQRTEQRDSAMYRCASSLDRIGANVLTFGAGSRLTVL.

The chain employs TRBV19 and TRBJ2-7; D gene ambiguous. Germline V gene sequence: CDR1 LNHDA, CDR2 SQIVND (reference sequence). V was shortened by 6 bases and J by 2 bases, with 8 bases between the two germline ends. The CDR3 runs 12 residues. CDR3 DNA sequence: TGTGCCAGTAGCAAAGCCCCCTACGAGCAGTACTTC. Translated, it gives CASSKAPYEQYF.

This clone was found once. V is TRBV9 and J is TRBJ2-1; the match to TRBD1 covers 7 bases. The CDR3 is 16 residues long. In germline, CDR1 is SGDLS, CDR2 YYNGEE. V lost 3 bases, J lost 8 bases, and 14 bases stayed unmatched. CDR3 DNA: TGTGCCAGCAGCGAAGGGGGCTCAGATGGATTGGATGAGCAGTTCTTC. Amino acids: CASSEGGSDGLDEQFF.

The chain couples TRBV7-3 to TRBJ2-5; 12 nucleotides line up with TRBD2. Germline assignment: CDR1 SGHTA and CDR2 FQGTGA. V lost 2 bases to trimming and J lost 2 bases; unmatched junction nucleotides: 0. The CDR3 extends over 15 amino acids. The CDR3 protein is CASSLLAGGQETQYF. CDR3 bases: TGTGCCAGCAGCTTACTAGCGGGAGGGCAAGAGACCCAGTACTTC.

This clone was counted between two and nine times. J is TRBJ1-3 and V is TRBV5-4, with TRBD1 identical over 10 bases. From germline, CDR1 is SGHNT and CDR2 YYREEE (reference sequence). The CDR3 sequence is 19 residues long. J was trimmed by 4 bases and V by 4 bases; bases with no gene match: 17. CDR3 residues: CASSRGWGQGTYMGNTIYF. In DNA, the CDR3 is TGTGCCAGCAGCCGCGGTTGGGGACAGGGGACATACATGGGAAACACCATATATTTT.

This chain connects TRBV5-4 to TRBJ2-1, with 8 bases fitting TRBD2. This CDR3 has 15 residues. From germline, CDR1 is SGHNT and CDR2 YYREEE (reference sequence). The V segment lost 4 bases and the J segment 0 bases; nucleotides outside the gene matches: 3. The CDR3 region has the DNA TGTGCCAGCAGCCCGGGAGGGGGCTCCTACAATGAGCAGTTCTTC. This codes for CASSPGGGSYNEQFF.

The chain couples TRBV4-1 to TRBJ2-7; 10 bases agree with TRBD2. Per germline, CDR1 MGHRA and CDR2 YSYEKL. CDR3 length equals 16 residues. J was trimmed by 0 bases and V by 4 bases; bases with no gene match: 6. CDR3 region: CASSLGLAVTSYEQYF. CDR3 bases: TGCGCCAGCAGCCTAGGACTAGCGGTCACCTCCTACGAGCAGTACTTC.

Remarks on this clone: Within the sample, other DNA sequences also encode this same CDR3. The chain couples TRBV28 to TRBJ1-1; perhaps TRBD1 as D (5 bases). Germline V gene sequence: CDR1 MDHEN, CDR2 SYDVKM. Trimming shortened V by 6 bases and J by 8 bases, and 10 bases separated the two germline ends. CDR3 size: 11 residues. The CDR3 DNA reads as TGTGCCAGCAGGTTTCAGGGAGAAGCTTTCTTT. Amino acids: CASRFQGEAFF. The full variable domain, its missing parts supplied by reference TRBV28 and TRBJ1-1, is DVKVTQSSRYLVKRTGEKVFLECVQDMDHENMFWYRQDPGLGLRLIYFSYDVKMKEKGDIPEGYSVSREKKERFSLILESASTNQTSMYLCASRFQGEAFFGQGTRLTVV.

CDR3 coding DNA: TGTGCCAGCAGCCCTGGGACAGGGAACGAGCAGTTCTTC. This sequence encodes CASSPGTGNEQFF. V usage is TRBV5-8 and J usage is TRBJ2-1; TRBD1 aligns across 9 bases. The CDR3 has 13 residues. Germline trimming cut 4 bases from V and 10 bases from J; bases unmatched to any gene: 6. Germline assignment: CDR1 SGHTS and CDR2 YDEGEE.

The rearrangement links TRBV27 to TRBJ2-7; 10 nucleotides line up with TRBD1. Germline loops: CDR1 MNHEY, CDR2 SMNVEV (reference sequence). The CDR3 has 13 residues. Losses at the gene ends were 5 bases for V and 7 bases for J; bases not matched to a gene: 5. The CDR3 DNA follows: TGTGCCAGCAGTGGGACAGGGGCCAGGGAGCAGTACTTC. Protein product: CASSGTGAREQYF.

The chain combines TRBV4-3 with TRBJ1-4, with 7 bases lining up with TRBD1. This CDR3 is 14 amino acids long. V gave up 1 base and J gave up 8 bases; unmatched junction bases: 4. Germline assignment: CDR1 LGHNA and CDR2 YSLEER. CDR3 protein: CASSQGRTGEKLFF. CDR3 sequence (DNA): TGCGCCAGCAGCCAAGGGAGGACAGGAGAAAAACTGTTTTTT.

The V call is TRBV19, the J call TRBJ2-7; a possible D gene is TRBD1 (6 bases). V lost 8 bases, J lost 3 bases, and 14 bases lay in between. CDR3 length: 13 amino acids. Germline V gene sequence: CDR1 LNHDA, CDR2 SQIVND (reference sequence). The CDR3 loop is CASSGVYGYEQYF. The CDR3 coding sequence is TGTGCCAGTTCAGGGGTCTACGGCTACGAGCAGTACTTC.

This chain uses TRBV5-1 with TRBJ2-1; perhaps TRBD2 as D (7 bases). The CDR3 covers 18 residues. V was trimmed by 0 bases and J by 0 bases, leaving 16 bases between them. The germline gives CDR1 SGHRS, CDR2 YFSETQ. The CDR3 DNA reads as TGCGCCAGCAGCTTGGTGGGAGGGGGATCTTTCTCCTACAATGAGCAGTTCTTC. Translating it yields CASSLVGGGSFSYNEQFF.